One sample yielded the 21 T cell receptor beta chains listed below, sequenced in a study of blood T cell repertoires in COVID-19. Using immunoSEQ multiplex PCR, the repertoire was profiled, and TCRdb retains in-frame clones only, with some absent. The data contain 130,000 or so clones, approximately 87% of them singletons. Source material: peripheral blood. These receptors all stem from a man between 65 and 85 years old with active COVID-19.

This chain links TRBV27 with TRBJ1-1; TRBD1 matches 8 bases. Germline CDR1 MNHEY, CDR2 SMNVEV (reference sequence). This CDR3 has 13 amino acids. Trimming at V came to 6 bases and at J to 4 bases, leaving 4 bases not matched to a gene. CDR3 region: CASRVDRGTEAFF. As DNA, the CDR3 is TGTGCCAGCAGGGTCGACAGGGGCACTGAAGCTTTCTTT.

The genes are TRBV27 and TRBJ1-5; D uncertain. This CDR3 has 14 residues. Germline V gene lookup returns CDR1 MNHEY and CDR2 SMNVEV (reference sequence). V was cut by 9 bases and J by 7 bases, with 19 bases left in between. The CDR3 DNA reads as TGTGCCAGGCCTTACGGACTCGCTCACCAGCCCCAGCATTTT. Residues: CARPYGLAHQPQHF.

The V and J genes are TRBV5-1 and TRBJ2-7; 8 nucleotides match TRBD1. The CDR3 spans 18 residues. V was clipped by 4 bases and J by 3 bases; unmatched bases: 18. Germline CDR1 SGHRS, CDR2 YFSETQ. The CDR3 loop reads CASSTRTTFTGTGYEQYF. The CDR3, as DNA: TGCGCCAGCAGCACTAGGACTACCTTCACCGGGACAGGCTACGAGCAGTACTTC.

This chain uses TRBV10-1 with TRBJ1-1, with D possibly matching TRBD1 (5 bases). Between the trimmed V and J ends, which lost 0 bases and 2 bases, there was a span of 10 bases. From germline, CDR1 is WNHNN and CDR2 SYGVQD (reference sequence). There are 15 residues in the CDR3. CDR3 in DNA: TGCGCCAGCAGTGAGTCGGGGCGACAAAACACTGAAGCTTTCTTT. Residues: CASSESGRQNTEAFF.

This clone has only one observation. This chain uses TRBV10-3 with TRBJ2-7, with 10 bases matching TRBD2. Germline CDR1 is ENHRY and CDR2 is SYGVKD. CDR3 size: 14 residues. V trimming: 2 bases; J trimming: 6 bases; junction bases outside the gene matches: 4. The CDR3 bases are TGTGCCATCAGTGAGGCTAGCGGGAGTATCGAGCAGTACTTC. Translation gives CAISEASGSIEQYF.

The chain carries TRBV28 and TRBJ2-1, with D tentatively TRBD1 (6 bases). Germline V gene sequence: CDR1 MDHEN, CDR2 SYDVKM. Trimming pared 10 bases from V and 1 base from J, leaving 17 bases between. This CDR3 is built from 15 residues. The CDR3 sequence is CATNPPQGSYNEQFF. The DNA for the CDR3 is TGTGCCACCAACCCCCCACAGGGATCCTACAATGAGCAGTTCTTC.

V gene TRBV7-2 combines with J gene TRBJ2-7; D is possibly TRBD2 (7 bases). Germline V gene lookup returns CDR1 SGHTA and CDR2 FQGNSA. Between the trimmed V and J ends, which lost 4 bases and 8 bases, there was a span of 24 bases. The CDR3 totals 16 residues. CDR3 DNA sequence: TGTGCCAGCAGCTCCAAAGGGGGGGACTCCCTCAACAAGCAGTACTTC. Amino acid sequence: CASSSKGGDSLNKQYF.

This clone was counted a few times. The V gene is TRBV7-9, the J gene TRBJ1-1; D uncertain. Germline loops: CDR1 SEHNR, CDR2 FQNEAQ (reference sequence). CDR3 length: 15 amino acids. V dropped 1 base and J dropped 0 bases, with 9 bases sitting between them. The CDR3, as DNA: TGTGCCAGCAGCTTAGTCGGGTTCATGAACACTGAAGCTTTCTTT. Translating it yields CASSLVGFMNTEAFF.

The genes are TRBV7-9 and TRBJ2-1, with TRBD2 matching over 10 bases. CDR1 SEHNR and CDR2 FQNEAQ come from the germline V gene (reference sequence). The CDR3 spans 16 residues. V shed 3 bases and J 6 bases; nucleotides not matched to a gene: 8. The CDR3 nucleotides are TGTGCCAGCAGCTTCGGTCCTAGCGGGAGCCGCAATGAGCAGTTCTTC. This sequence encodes CASSFGPSGSRNEQFF.

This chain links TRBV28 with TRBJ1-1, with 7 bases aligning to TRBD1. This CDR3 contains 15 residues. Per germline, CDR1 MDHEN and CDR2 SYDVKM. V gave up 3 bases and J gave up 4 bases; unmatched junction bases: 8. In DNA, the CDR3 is TGTGCCAGCAGTTTGATGCGGCCAGGGGGCACTGAAGCTTTCTTT. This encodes CASSLMRPGGTEAFF.

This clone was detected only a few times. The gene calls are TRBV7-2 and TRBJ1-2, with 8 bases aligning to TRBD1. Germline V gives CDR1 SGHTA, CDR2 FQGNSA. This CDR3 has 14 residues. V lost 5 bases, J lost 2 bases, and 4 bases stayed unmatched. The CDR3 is CASSPQGGNYGYTF. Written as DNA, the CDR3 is TGTGCCAGCAGCCCACAGGGGGGGAACTATGGCTACACCTTC.

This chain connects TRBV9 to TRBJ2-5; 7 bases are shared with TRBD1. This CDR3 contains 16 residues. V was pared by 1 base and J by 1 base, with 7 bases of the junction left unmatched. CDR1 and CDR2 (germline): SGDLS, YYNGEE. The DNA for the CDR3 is TGTGCCAGCAGCGTAAATACAGGGGCCTTCCAAGAGACCCAGTACTTC. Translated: CASSVNTGAFQETQYF. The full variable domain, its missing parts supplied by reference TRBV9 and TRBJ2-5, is DSGVTQTPKHLITATGQRVTLRCSPRSGDLSVYWYQQSLDQGLQFLIQYYNGEERAKGNILERFSAQQFPDLHSELNLSSLELGDSALYFCASSVNTGAFQETQYFGPGTRLLVL.

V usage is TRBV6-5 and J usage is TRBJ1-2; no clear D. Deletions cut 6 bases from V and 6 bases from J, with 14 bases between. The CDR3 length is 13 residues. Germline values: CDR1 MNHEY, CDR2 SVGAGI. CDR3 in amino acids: CASSSDLRNGYTF. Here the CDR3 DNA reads TGTGCCAGCAGCTCGGACTTACGAAATGGCTACACCTTC.

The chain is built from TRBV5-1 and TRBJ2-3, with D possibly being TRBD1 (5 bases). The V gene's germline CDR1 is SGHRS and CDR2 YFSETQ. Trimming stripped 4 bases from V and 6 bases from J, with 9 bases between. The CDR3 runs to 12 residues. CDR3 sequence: CASSISGDTQYF. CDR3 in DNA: TGCGCCAGCAGCATTTCAGGGGATACGCAGTATTTT. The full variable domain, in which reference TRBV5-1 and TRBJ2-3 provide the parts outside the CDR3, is KAGVTQTPRYLIKTRGQQVTLSCSPISGHRSVSWYQQTPGQGLQFLFEYFSETQRNKGNFPGRFSGRQFSNSRSEMNVSTLELGDSALYLCASSISGDTQYFGPGTRLTVL.

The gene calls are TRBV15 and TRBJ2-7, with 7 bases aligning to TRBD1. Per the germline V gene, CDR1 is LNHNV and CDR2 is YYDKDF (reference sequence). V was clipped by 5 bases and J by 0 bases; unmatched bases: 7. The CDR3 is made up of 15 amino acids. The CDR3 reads CATSGGQDSSYEQYF. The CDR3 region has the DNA TGTGCCACCAGCGGAGGACAGGACAGCTCCTACGAGCAGTACTTC.

CDR3 protein: CASRPTGRDGYTF. The DNA of the CDR3 is TGTGCCAGCAGGCCCACAGGGAGGGATGGCTACACCTTC. This chain links TRBV28 with TRBJ1-2, with a weak D call TRBD1 (6 bases). Germline assignment: CDR1 MDHEN and CDR2 SYDVKM. V was shortened by 6 bases and J by 6 bases, with 14 bases between the two germline ends. This CDR3 has 13 residues.

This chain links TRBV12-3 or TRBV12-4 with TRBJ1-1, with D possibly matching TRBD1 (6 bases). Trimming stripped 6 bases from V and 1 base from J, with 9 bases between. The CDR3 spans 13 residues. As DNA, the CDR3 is TGTGCCAGCAGGGACAGCAGGAACACTGAAGCTTTCTTT. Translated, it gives CASRDSRNTEAFF.

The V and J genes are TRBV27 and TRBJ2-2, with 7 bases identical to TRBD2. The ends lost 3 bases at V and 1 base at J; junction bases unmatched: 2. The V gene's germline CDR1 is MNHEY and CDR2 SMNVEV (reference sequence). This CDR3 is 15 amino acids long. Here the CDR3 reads CASSLSGVNTGELFF. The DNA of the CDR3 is TGTGCCAGCAGTTTGAGCGGGGTGAACACCGGGGAGCTGTTTTTT.

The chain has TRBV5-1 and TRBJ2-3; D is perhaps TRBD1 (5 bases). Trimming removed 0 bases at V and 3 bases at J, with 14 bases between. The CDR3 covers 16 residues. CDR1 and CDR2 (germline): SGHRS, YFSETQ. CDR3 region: CASSLEAGFKTDTQYF. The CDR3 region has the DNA TGCGCCAGCAGCTTGGAAGCAGGGTTCAAGACAGATACGCAGTATTTT.

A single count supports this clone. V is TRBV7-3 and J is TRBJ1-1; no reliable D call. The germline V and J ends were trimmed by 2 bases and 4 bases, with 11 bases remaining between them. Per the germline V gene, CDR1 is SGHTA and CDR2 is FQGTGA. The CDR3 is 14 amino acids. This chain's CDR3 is CASSLVGRGTEAFF. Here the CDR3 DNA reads TGTGCCAGCAGCTTAGTAGGGAGAGGCACTGAAGCTTTCTTT.

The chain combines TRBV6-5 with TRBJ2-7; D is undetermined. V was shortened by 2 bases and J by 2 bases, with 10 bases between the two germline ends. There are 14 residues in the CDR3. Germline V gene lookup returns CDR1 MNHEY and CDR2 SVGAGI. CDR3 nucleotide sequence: TGTGCCAGCAGTTACGGTACAGCAACCTACGAGCAGTACTTC. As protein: CASSYGTATYEQYF.